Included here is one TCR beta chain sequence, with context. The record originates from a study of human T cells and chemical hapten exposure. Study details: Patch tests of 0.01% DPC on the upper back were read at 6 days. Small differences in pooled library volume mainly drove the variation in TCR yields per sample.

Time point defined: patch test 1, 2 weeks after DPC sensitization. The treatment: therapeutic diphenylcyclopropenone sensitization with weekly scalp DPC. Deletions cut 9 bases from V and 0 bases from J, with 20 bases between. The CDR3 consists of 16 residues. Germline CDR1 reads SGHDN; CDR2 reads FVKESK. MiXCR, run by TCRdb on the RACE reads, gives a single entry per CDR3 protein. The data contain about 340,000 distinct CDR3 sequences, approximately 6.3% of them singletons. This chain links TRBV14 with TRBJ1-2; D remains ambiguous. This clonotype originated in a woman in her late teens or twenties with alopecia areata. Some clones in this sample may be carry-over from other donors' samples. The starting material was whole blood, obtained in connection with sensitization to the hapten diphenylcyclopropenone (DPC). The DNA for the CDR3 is TGTGCCAGTTTTCCCAGCGTCGATTACTCTAACTATGGCTACACCTTC. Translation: CASFPSVDYSNYGYTF.